A selection of T cell receptor beta chains follows, all from one sample in a study of glioma-infiltrating T cells. In TCRdb, the multiplex PCR reads were re-called with MiXCR into one record per CDR3 protein. The table has roughly 120,000 distinct CDR3 sequences, roughly 24% seen once; the top ten hold roughly 15%. Sequencing was performed on glioma tissue, nonneoplastic brain tissue, or PBMCs (not recorded which). The source of these receptors is a human donor with low-grade glioma or glioblastoma, undergoing nonglioma brain surgery, or in good health (not recorded which). Each CDR3 is given with its conserved first and last residue. The D gene is left open where the match is weak. The listing skips clone size in some rows; elsewhere it reads once, few, many or a size class.

v_call	clone_size	d_call	j_call	cdr3_nt	cdr3_aa
TRBV7-2	many	.	TRBJ2-7	TGTGCCAGCACCTCGACCCCGGGGAATCAGTACTTC	CASTSTPGNQYF
TRBV28	many	.	TRBJ1-2	TGTGCCAGCAGTTCGGCGCTCGGCTACACCTTC	CASSSALGYTF
TRBV28	many	.	TRBJ2-7	TGTGCCAGCAGTTCCGCCACGCCTGAGCAGTACTTC	CASSSATPEQYF
TRBV19	.	TRBD1	TRBJ1-1	TGTGCCAGTAGCCCGGGACAGGGGAACACTGAAGCTTTCTTT	CASSPGQGNTEAFF
TRBV2	.	.	TRBJ2-7	TGTGCCAGCAGGCGAATCGGCTCCTACGAGCAGTACTTC	CASRRIGSYEQYF
TRBV5-4	few	.	TRBJ2-5	TGTGCCAGCAGCTATTCCGGTGCGGAAGAGACCCAGTACTTC	CASSYSGAEETQYF
TRBV24-1	many	.	TRBJ2-7	TGTGCCACTTCGGCCACTAACTCCTACGAGCAGTACTTC	CATSATNSYEQYF
TRBV28	.	.	TRBJ2-5	TGTGCCAGCCATCAGAGGACTGTGGGCCAAGAGACCCAGTGCTTC	CASHQRTVGQETQCF
TRBV2	many	.	TRBJ2-2	TGTGCCAGCAGTGGGACAGCTAACACCGGGGAGCTGTTTTTT	CASSGTANTGELFF
TRBV2	.	TRBD1	TRBJ2-1	TGTGCCAGCAGTCTATCCCGGACAGGGGATGGTGATGAGCAGTTCTTC	CASSLSRTGDGDEQFF
TRBV11-2	many	.	TRBJ2-5	TGTGCCAGCAGCTTACAATACGGAGCAGCTCGAGAGACCCAGTACTTC	CASSLQYGAARETQYF